This T cell receptor (beta chain) originates from a study of tumor and adjacent non-tumor tissue in lung cancer. General observations from the study: Significantly higher TCR diversity was found in tumor than normal lung.

TCRbeta libraries were built with three rounds of nested PCR, modified from ARM-PCR. TCRdb redid the calling of the multiplex PCR reads with MiXCR, one entry per CDR3 protein. The sample includes 69,000 or so distinct CDR3 sequences, around 73% seen only once; the top ten take about 30%. CDR3 size: 14 residues. Trimming left V 6 bases short and J 16 bases short, with 24 bases between. On this clonotype: Its matching antigen is unknown.

No cell sorting was done before RNA was extracted from the tissue. Sequences were obtained from lung tumor tissue. This clonotype was obtained from a man in his 60s with non-small cell lung cancer. V and J are TRBV12-3 or TRBV12-4 and TRBJ2-2, with D perhaps given as TRBD1 or TRBD2 (6 bases each). The CDR3 is CASRDKGGAGGPFF. Here the CDR3 DNA reads TGTGCCAGCAGAGATAAGGGGGGAGCCGGGGGACCGTTTTTT.